Listed below are T cell receptor beta chains from one sample, sequenced in a study of control samples from healthy donors and cancer patients. This table comes from immunoSEQ multiplex PCR, and its TCRdb copy is limited to in-frame clones, with some not included. Altogether approximately 110,000 clones are present, around four fifths being singletons, with the ten largest covering about 12%. Sequencing used blood. These receptors were taken from a woman aged 45 to 65 in good health. CDR3s include the opening cysteine and the closing phenylalanine or tryptophan. The order of the fields is J gene, V gene, D gene, CDR3 length, clone size, CDR3 protein, CDR3 DNA. A D gene is named only where the DNA matches it firmly. The size field is filled for only some rows; it gives once, few, many or a size class.

TRBJ2-2 TRBV7-8 TRBD1 16 - CASSLRAGGTAGELFF TGTGCCAGCAGCTTAAGGGCAGGGGGTACGGCCGGGGAGCTGTTTTTT
TRBJ2-7 TRBV27 TRBD2 15 - CASSYTSASSYEQYF TGTGCCAGCAGTTATACTAGCGCGAGCTCCTACGAGCAGTACTTC
TRBJ1-4 TRBV7-8 TRBD1 15 - CASSLSRQGGEKLFF TGTGCCAGCAGCTTGTCCCGACAGGGGGGTGAAAAACTGTTTTTT
TRBJ2-7 TRBV28 TRBD2 14 - CASSPPAGSYEQYF TGTGCCAGCAGCCCACCAGCGGGGTCCTACGAGCAGTACTTC
TRBJ1-5 TRBV11-2 - 15 - CASSRAGDGNQPQHF TGTGCCAGCAGCCGAGCAGGGGACGGCAATCAGCCCCAGCATTTT
TRBJ1-1 TRBV6-2/TRBV6-3 - 16 - CASSYSSGRGGAEAFF TGTGCCAGCAGTTACTCGAGTGGCCGAGGGGGGGCTGAAGCTTTCTTT
TRBJ2-3 TRBV29-1 TRBD2 17 - CSVEGVLAGGPTDTQYF TGCAGCGTTGAAGGGGTCCTAGCGGGAGGGCCCACAGATACGCAGTATTTT
TRBJ1-5 TRBV27 TRBD1 14 - CASRTGGAGQPQHF TGTGCCAGCAGGACAGGGGGCGCAGGTCAGCCCCAGCATTTT
TRBJ2-7 TRBV6-5 TRBD1 14 - CASSTGTGGYEQYF TGTGCCAGCAGCACGGGGACAGGGGGCTACGAGCAGTACTTC
TRBJ2-5 TRBV19 - 14 - CASSGLGGQETQYF TGTGCCAGTAGTGGTCTCGGGGGCCAAGAGACCCAGTACTTC
TRBJ2-1 TRBV3-1/TRBV3-2 - 12 - CASSQGYNEQFF TGTGCCAGCAGCCAAGGGTACAATGAGCAGTTCTTC
TRBJ1-2 TRBV7-2 - 12 - CASSSLTRGYTF TGTGCCAGCAGCTCCCTAACGCGGGGCTACACCTTC
TRBJ2-7 TRBV5-4 TRBD2 17 - CASSLEAASGPSYEQYF TGTGCCAGCAGCTTGGAGGCGGCTAGCGGGCCCTCCTACGAGCAGTACTTC
TRBJ2-1 TRBV18 TRBD2 18 - CASSPLGGLAGSYNEQFF TGTGCCAGCTCACCACTAGGCGGACTAGCGGGTTCCTACAATGAGCAGTTCTTC
TRBJ2-1 TRBV27 TRBD2 17 - CASSPWETGGPLGEQFF TGTGCCAGCTCCCCTTGGGAGACGGGAGGGCCGCTGGGTGAGCAGTTCTTC
TRBJ1-1 TRBV7-8 - 16 few CASSSGTGMRNTEAFF TGTGCCAGCAGCTCGGGTACAGGGATGCGGAACACTGAAGCTTTCTTT
TRBJ1-4 TRBV19 TRBD1 14 - CASSGTGLNEKLFF TGTGCCAGTAGCGGGACAGGGCTGAATGAAAAACTGTTTTTT
TRBJ1-2 TRBV3-1/TRBV3-2 - 14 once CASSQGTAVYGYTF TGTGCCAGCAGCCAAGGGACAGCCGTATATGGCTACACCTTC
TRBJ2-7 TRBV11-2 - 11 - CASSRNYEQYF TGTGCCAGCAGCCGAAACTACGAGCAGTACTTC
TRBJ1-1 TRBV12-3/TRBV12-4 TRBD1 12 - CASSQGAAEAFF TGTGCCAGCAGCCAGGGGGCGGCTGAAGCTTTCTTT
TRBJ2-5 TRBV18 - 13 once CASSPPRPETQYF TGTGCCAGCTCACCACCGCGACCCGAGACCCAGTACTTC
TRBJ2-5 TRBV7-9 - 12 - CASSLLRETQYF TGTGCCAGCAGCTTATTAAGGGAGACCCAGTACTTC
TRBJ1-2 TRBV6-6 TRBD1 13 - CASSRRTGEGYTF TGTGCCAGCAGCCGCCGGACAGGGGAGGGCTACACCTTC
TRBJ2-2 TRBV19 - 14 - CASSISGYTGELFF TGTGCCAGTAGTATTTCAGGATACACCGGGGAGCTGTTTTTT
TRBJ1-5 TRBV27 - 12 - CASSLSAGPQHF TGTGCCAGCAGTTTATCGGCTGGGCCCCAGCATTTT
TRBJ2-5 TRBV24-1 - 13 few CATSDYGVETQYF TGTGCCACCAGTGATTACGGAGTTGAGACCCAGTACTTC
TRBJ2-7 TRBV11-2 - 14 - CASSFRDSYYEQYF TGTGCCAGCAGCTTCCGGGACTCCTACTACGAGCAGTACTTC
TRBJ1-2 TRBV5-5 TRBD1 13 - CASSPDRVIGYTF TGTGCCAGCAGCCCCGACAGGGTAATCGGCTACACCTTC
TRBJ2-7 TRBV7-9 TRBD1 14 - CASSLAGRGREQYF TGTGCCAGCAGCTTAGCGGGCAGGGGGCGGGAGCAGTACTTC
TRBJ2-6 TRBV28 - 14 - CASSYNSGANVLTF TGTGCCAGCAGTTACAACTCTGGGGCCAACGTCCTGACTTTC
TRBJ1-6 TRBV5-8 - 14 - CASSLEGRHSPLHF TGTGCCAGCAGCTTGGAGGGCCGTCATTCACCCCTCCACTTT
TRBJ1-2 TRBV5-1 - 14 - CASSLSVGAGGYTF TGCGCCAGCAGCTTGTCAGTCGGGGCAGGCGGCTACACCTTC
TRBJ1-3 TRBV7-2 - 15 - CASSSDSRSGNTIYF TGTGCCAGCAGTTCGGACAGCCGTTCTGGAAACACCATATATTTT
TRBJ1-5 TRBV27 - 15 - CASSLSWTADQPQHF TGTGCCAGCAGTTTATCTTGGACAGCCGATCAGCCCCAGCATTTT